This T cell receptor (beta chain) was found in a study of blood T cell repertoires in COVID-19. The overall study: The analysed material was cDNA or gDNA that came from T cells, B-cell-depleted T cells, or PBMCs.

Original analysis: By means of reference gene primer amplification, nucleated cell counts were estimated. Clones were read by immunoSEQ multiplex PCR, and TCRdb kept only the in-frame ones, dropping some. Clonal size and the V and J genes are those of that table, whereas D and trimming came from the DNA. The data hold approximately 200,000 clones, with 80% to 90% observed a single time. Sequencing was done on a sample of PBMCs or T cells enriched from blood (not recorded which). This TCR was recovered from a woman in her forties with acute COVID-19.

The DNA for the CDR3 is TGCAGCGTGGTGGGACTAGCGGGAGACAATGAGCAGTTCTTC. Its translation: CSVVGLAGDNEQFF. The chain has TRBV29-1 and TRBJ2-1, with 14 bases aligning to TRBD2. This CDR3 contains 14 residues. Germline V gene lookup returns CDR1 SQVTM and CDR2 ANQGSEA. The V and J ends lost 6 bases and 5 bases, in that order; junction bases with no gene match: 3.